Reported below is one TCR beta chain. The repertoire was sequenced with immunoSEQ multiplex PCR; TCRdb's copy has only in-frame clones and lacks some. Of about 12,000 clones in the sample, 85% to 95% were seen once. The data originate from a study of technical replicates of blood from a handful of donors. Germline CDR1 reads MNHEY; CDR2 reads SMNVEV (reference sequence). J lost 5 bases, V lost 4 bases, and 11 bases had no gene match. The CDR3 consists of 16 residues. The chain has TRBV27 and TRBJ2-7, with TRBD1 identical over 10 bases. The specimen was PBMCs. The TCR sequence derives from a human donor in good health. The CDR3 DNA is TGTGCCAGCAGTTCCTCGACAGGGGGCCTTTCCAACGAGCAGTACTTC. Amino acid sequence: CASSSSTGGLSNEQYF.